The 31 T cell receptor beta chains below were found in one sample sequenced in a study of T cell changes during pregnancy in multiple sclerosis. Profiling relied on immunoSEQ multiplex PCR, and the TCRdb table lists in-frame clones only, not all of them. The sample consists of 29,000 or so clones, about 92% of them appearing once. The input for sequencing was CD8+ T cells from peripheral blood mononuclear cells, taken before pregnancy. The receptors shown here come from a female donor with multiple sclerosis, enrolled in a pregnancy study.

The rearrangement joins TRBV15 to TRBJ2-2; unclear D gene. CDR1 is LNHNV, CDR2 YYDKDF, per germline (reference sequence). The V end lost 6 bases, the J end lost 1 base, and 12 bases lay between the germline ends. This CDR3 has 15 amino acids. CDR3 nucleotides: TGTGCCACCAGGTATACGGCAGGGAACACCGGGGAGCTGTTTTTT. It codes for CATRYTAGNTGELFF.

This chain links TRBV9 with TRBJ2-1, with 7 nucleotides matching TRBD1. Germline V gene data show CDR1 as SGDLS and CDR2 as YYNGEE. Losses at the gene ends were 0 bases for V and 4 bases for J; bases not matched to a gene: 1. There are 14 residues in the CDR3. The CDR3 coding sequence is TGTGCCAGCAGCGTAGGGGACAGTTACAATGAGCAGTTCTTC. This codes for CASSVGDSYNEQFF.

This clone was recorded once. The chain employs TRBV14 and TRBJ1-1; D is unclear. Trimming stripped 0 bases from V and 10 bases from J, with 12 bases between. This CDR3 comprises 13 residues. Germline CDR1 SGHDN, CDR2 FVKESK. The CDR3 coding sequence is TGTGCCAGCAGCCAAGAACTACCTGCGGGAGCTTTCTTT. Translated: CASSQELPAGAFF.

The chain combines TRBV19 with TRBJ1-1, with D hard to call. V shed 3 bases and J shed 1 base, with 12 bases lying between them. The germline CDR1 and CDR2 sequences are LNHDA and SQIVND (reference sequence). CDR3 length: 15 residues. CDR3 residues: CASSINSAGNTEAFF. In nucleotides, the CDR3 is TGTGCCAGTAGTATTAATTCGGCGGGGAACACTGAAGCTTTCTTT. Using reference TRBV19 and TRBJ1-1 for the parts outside the CDR3, the full variable domain is DGGITQSPKYLFRKEGQNVTLSCEQNLNHDAMYWYRQDPGQGLRLIYYSQIVNDFQKGDIAEGYSVSREKKESFPLTVTSAQKNPTAFYLCASSINSAGNTEAFFGQGTRLTVV.

The chain joins TRBV28 to TRBJ2-7; perhaps TRBD1 as D (6 bases). This CDR3 spans 12 amino acids. CDR1 and CDR2 (germline): MDHEN, SYDVKM. The germline V and J ends were trimmed by 9 bases and 4 bases, with 13 bases remaining between them. The CDR3 region is CASSGTHYEQYF. The DNA for the CDR3 is TGTGCCAGTTCCGGGACACATTACGAGCAGTACTTC.

This clone was recorded only once. The rearrangement links TRBV5-4 to TRBJ2-7, with 8 bases identical to TRBD1. The CDR3 loop spans 14 amino acids. J gave up 5 bases and V 2 bases, and 6 bases lay outside the gene matches. Germline V gives CDR1 SGHNT, CDR2 YYREEE (reference sequence). The CDR3 bases are TGTGCCAGCAGCTTTCAGGGGGCGATAAACGAGCAGTACTTC. It yields the protein CASSFQGAINEQYF.

V usage is TRBV2 and J usage is TRBJ2-2, with 14 bases fitting TRBD2. The CDR3 sequence is 19 residues long. In germline, CDR1 is SNHLY, CDR2 FYNNEI. V was clipped by 10 bases and J by 3 bases; unmatched bases: 16. This CDR3 is CATAFPGLAGVSDTGELFF. As DNA, the CDR3 is TGTGCCACTGCCTTTCCGGGACTAGCGGGAGTGAGTGACACCGGGGAGCTGTTTTTT.

The chain is built from TRBV7-2 and TRBJ2-2; D is undetermined. Trimming shortened V by 2 bases and J by 1 base, and 8 bases separated the two germline ends. The CDR3 has 15 residues. Germline values: CDR1 SGHTA, CDR2 FQGNSA. CDR3 DNA sequence: TGTGCCAGCAGCTTAAGGCGGATGAACACCGGGGAGCTGTTTTTT. The encoded protein is CASSLRRMNTGELFF.

The genes are TRBV29-1 and TRBJ1-4; D is unresolved. This CDR3 region has 16 residues. V lost 1 base and J lost 4, with 16 bases in between. Germline values: CDR1 SQVTM, CDR2 ANQGSEA. CDR3 nucleotides: TGCAGCGTTGAAGGAACAGCGGCGGGTCTTAATGAAAAACTGTTTTTT. Protein product: CSVEGTAAGLNEKLFF.

The chain has TRBV4-1 and TRBJ2-7; D perhaps matches TRBD2 (6 bases). This CDR3 region has 12 residues. Germline CDR1 is MGHRA and CDR2 is YSYEKL. With 1 base removed from V and 6 bases from J, the gap between germline ends came to 7 bases. CDR3 in amino acids: CASSQAGGEQYF. Here the CDR3 DNA reads TGCGCCAGCAGCCAAGCCGGGGGCGAGCAGTACTTC.

V and J are TRBV7-9 and TRBJ2-2, with D possibly TRBD2 on 6 matching bases. Germline V CDR1 and CDR2: SEHNR, FQNEAQ (reference sequence). V dropped 8 bases and J dropped 0 bases, with 10 bases sitting between them. This CDR3 spans 14 amino acids. CDR3 DNA: TGTGCCAGCCGCGGGGCCCCGAACACCGGGGAGCTGTTTTTT. It codes for CASRGAPNTGELFF.

This clone occurred once. The V gene is TRBV27, the J gene TRBJ2-6, with a possible D match to TRBD2 (7 bases). Germline-derived CDR1 and CDR2 are MNHEY and SMNVEV (reference sequence). Trimming took 5 bases from V and 12 from J, leaving 17 bases between them. CDR3 length: 14 amino acids. This CDR3 reads CASSTGRGVGVLTF. The CDR3 DNA reads as TGTGCCAGCAGTACAGGGAGGGGGGTCGGCGTCCTGACTTTC.

CDR3: CASSIRGGTEAFF. CDR3 DNA: TGTGCCAGTAGTATTCGAGGGGGCACTGAAGCTTTCTTT. The gene calls are TRBV19 and TRBJ1-1, with D possibly matching TRBD1 (6 bases). CDR1 LNHDA and CDR2 SQIVND come from the germline V gene (reference sequence). The CDR3 is made up of 13 amino acids. The V end was cut by 3 bases, the J end by 4 bases, with 9 bases between.

The chain uses TRBV5-5 and TRBJ1-1; possible D gene TRBD1, 6 bases. Germline CDR1 reads SGHKS; CDR2 reads YYEKEE (reference sequence). CDR3 length: 15 residues. Trimming cost V 2 bases and J 1 base, with 12 bases left between them. The CDR3 region has the DNA TGTGCCAGCAGCTTCTACAGGGAGGGGAACACTGAAGCTTTCTTT. Translated, it gives CASSFYREGNTEAFF.

The chain combines TRBV6-1 with TRBJ2-7; TRBD1 is a possible D gene (5 bases). V lost 6 bases, J lost 6 bases, and 15 bases lay in between. CDR1 is MNHNS and CDR2 is SASEGT in the germline V gene. CDR3 size: 13 residues. CDR3 coding DNA: TGTGCCAGCAGCCCCAGGGAAGGTCCCGAGCAGTACTTC. Translation gives CASSPREGPEQYF.

The chain has TRBV4-1 and TRBJ1-4, with 10 bases matching TRBD1. The CDR3 is made up of 16 amino acids. Germline lookup yields CDR1 MGHRA and CDR2 YSYEKL. V shed 5 bases, J shed 5 bases, and the junction held 8 bases outside the gene matches. CDR3 loop: CASSKGPGQGNEKLFF. Written as DNA, the CDR3 is TGCGCCAGCAGCAAAGGGCCGGGACAGGGGAATGAAAAACTGTTTTTT.

The chain recombines TRBV11-2 with TRBJ2-1; a weak D match, TRBD2 (6 bases). This CDR3 contains 15 residues. V was pared by 4 bases and J by 0 bases, with 10 bases between. The germline CDR1 and CDR2 sequences are SGHAT and FQNNGV. The CDR3 DNA reads TGTGCCAGCAGCTATGTGACTAGCTCCTACAATGAGCAGTTCTTC. Translating gives CASSYVTSSYNEQFF.

CDR3 protein: CASSFPGRAFF. CDR3 nucleotides: TGTGCCAGCAGTTTTCCCGGGAGAGCGTTCTTC. The rearrangement joins TRBV27 to TRBJ2-1; tentative D call: TRBD2 (6 bases). This CDR3 has 11 amino acids. Germline V gene lookup returns CDR1 MNHEY and CDR2 SMNVEV (reference sequence). V was cut by 3 bases and J by 15 bases, with 12 bases left in between.

The chain uses TRBV19 and TRBJ2-7; 7 nucleotides match TRBD1. The germline CDR1 and CDR2 sequences are LNHDA and SQIVND (reference sequence). CDR3 length: 14 amino acids. Unmatched junction bases numbered 3, after V lost 2 bases and J lost 2 bases. Written as DNA, the CDR3 is TGTGCCAGTAGTATAAGGGACAGAACCTACGAGCAGTACTTC. Amino acid sequence: CASSIRDRTYEQYF.

The chain has TRBV12-1 and TRBJ2-2; the table names TRBD2, a call not compared with the DNA. TRBV12-1 is a known pseudogene. The CDR3 sequence is 15 residues long. DNA for the CDR3: TGTGCCAGCAGCGCCCGCCTAGCGAGGACCGGGGAGCTGTTTTTT. This codes for CASSARLARTGELFF.

This rearrangement joins TRBV4-3 to TRBJ2-7, with 7 bases identical to TRBD1. Germline V gives CDR1 LGHNA, CDR2 YSLEER. V gave up 0 bases and J gave up 0 bases; unmatched junction bases: 5. The CDR3 loop spans 16 amino acids. CDR3 region: CASSQDKGAASYEQYF. Written as DNA, the CDR3 is TGCGCCAGCAGCCAAGATAAGGGGGCGGCCTCCTACGAGCAGTACTTC.

The rearrangement links TRBV19 to TRBJ2-1, with 12 bases matching TRBD2. The germline V gene has CDR1 LNHDA and CDR2 SQIVND (reference sequence). This CDR3 has 15 residues. The junction had 4 bases not matched to a gene; V was cut back by 6 bases and J by 4 bases. The CDR3: CASSLAGGAYNEQFF. CDR3 bases: TGTGCCAGTAGCCTAGCGGGAGGGGCGTACAATGAGCAGTTCTTC.

This sequence joins TRBV4-1 and TRBJ2-1, with TRBD2 matching 9 bases. The CDR3 has 15 amino acids. CDR1 is MGHRA, CDR2 YSYEKL, per germline. J gave up 9 bases and V 2 bases, and 8 bases lay outside the gene matches. For the CDR3, the DNA is TGCGCCAGCAGCCAAAGCGGGGGGAGGGTAGTTGAGCAGTTCTTC. As protein: CASSQSGGRVVEQFF.

The chain recombines TRBV4-1 with TRBJ2-7, with 8 bases matching TRBD1. The CDR3 is made up of 15 amino acids. With V trimmed by 2 bases and J by 6 bases, 9 bases remained unmatched. From germline, CDR1 is MGHRA and CDR2 YSYEKL. The CDR3 bases are TGCGCCAGCAGCCAATCGAGGACAGGGACGGCCGAGCAGTACTTC. Its protein is CASSQSRTGTAEQYF.

The genes are TRBV23-1 and TRBJ2-3; 8 bases agree with TRBD2. Being an ORF, TRBV23-1 has a function that is uncertain. V lost 4 bases and J lost 5; bases outside the gene matches: 14. The CDR3 sequence is 17 residues long. The CDR3 sequence: CASSPNLRGGGIDTQYF. In nucleotides, the CDR3 is TGCGCCAGCAGTCCGAACCTACGGGGGGGAGGTATAGATACGCAGTATTTT.

This chain uses TRBV27 with TRBJ2-5; tentative D call: TRBD1 (6 bases). The germline V and J ends were trimmed by 6 bases and 2 bases, with 13 bases remaining between them. This CDR3 spans 14 amino acids. Germline CDR1 and CDR2: MNHEY and SMNVEV (reference sequence). CDR3 region: CASSPEGVQETQYF. The CDR3 coding sequence is TGTGCCAGCAGCCCCGAGGGGGTTCAAGAGACCCAGTACTTC.

The rearrangement uses TRBV9 and TRBJ2-3; 11 nucleotides align to TRBD1. In germline, CDR1 is SGDLS, CDR2 YYNGEE. With 7 bases clipped from V and 0 bases from J, the junction kept 7 bases outside the gene matches. This CDR3 has 16 residues. Written as DNA, the CDR3 is TGTGCCAGCGTCCCCGGACAGGGGGCAAGCACAGATACGCAGTATTTT. The encoded protein is CASVPGQGASTDTQYF.

The V call is TRBV4-1, the J call TRBJ2-7; D perhaps matches TRBD2 (6 bases). The ends were cut back, 2 bases at V and 4 bases at J, with 15 bases in the middle. CDR1 MGHRA and CDR2 YSYEKL come from the germline V gene. The length of the CDR3 is 15 residues. The CDR3 sequence is CASSQLPTGGYEQYF. The CDR3 coding sequence is TGCGCCAGCAGCCAACTACCCACCGGAGGGTACGAGCAGTACTTC.

The chain is built from TRBV27 and TRBJ2-2; D gene uncertain. Germline CDR1 reads MNHEY; CDR2 reads SMNVEV (reference sequence). The CDR3 has 14 residues. Trimming took 4 bases from V and 8 from J, leaving 14 bases between them. CDR3 in amino acids: CASSSFHSVGELFF. The CDR3 DNA reads TGTGCCAGCAGTTCTTTTCATAGTGTAGGGGAGCTGTTTTTT.

This clone came up once. The rearrangement links TRBV27 to TRBJ2-2; D might be TRBD2 (6 bases). The CDR3 is 15 amino acids. The V end was cut by 3 bases, the J end by 5 bases, with 13 bases between. CDR1 is MNHEY and CDR2 is SMNVEV in the germline V gene (reference sequence). This CDR3 reads CASSFWRGETGELFF. The CDR3 DNA reads TGTGCCAGCAGTTTCTGGCGGGGAGAAACCGGGGAGCTGTTTTTT.

In its sample, this clone was seen once. This chain links TRBV10-2 with TRBJ2-7, with D perhaps matching TRBD1 (6 bases). CDR1 WSHSY and CDR2 SAAADI come from the germline V gene. The CDR3 length is 15 residues. Trimming pared 0 bases from V and 2 bases from J, leaving 11 bases between. The CDR3 protein is CASSESRGTPYEQYF. DNA for the CDR3: TGCGCCAGCAGTGAGTCCCGAGGGACACCCTACGAGCAGTACTTC.